The next 25 T cell receptor beta chains were all read from a single sample in a study of blood T cell repertoires in COVID-19. Data came from immunoSEQ multiplex PCR; TCRdb stores just in-frame clones and leaves some out. The sample yields 250,000 to 300,000 clones, about 90% seen once. Sequenced material: peripheral blood. These receptors were collected from a woman aged 25 to 39 with COVID-19, enrolled during active disease.

The chain carries TRBV9 and TRBJ1-2; a possible D gene is TRBD1 (6 bases). The CDR3 totals 16 residues. Trimming shortened V by 4 bases and J by 2 bases, and 18 bases separated the two germline ends. Germline V CDR1 and CDR2: SGDLS, YYNGEE. The CDR3 here is CASSPRVGGANYGYTF. CDR3 DNA: TGTGCCAGCAGCCCTCGGGTAGGGGGGGCCAACTATGGCTACACCTTC.

A single count supports this clone. The chain joins TRBV4-2 to TRBJ2-1; 13 bases line up with TRBD2. V was pared by 4 bases and J by 0 bases, with 12 bases of the junction left unmatched. The germline V gene encodes CDR1 LGHNA and CDR2 YNFKEQ. The CDR3 spans 20 residues. CDR3 DNA: TGTGCCAGCAGCCCGGGGGTGGGACTAGCGGGGCTGAGCTCCTACAATGAGCAGTTCTTC. This translates into CASSPGVGLAGLSSYNEQFF.

The gene calls are TRBV19 and TRBJ2-1, with 9 bases lining up with TRBD2. Germline V gene sequence: CDR1 LNHDA, CDR2 SQIVND (reference sequence). V trimming: 3 bases; J trimming: 6 bases; junction bases outside the gene matches: 9. The CDR3 is 16 amino acids. The chain's CDR3 is CASSMGLAGGRNEQFF. CDR3 in DNA: TGTGCCAGTAGTATGGGCCTTGCGGGGGGGCGCAATGAGCAGTTCTTC.

This clone turned up a few times. V usage is TRBV6-1 and J usage is TRBJ2-7; 9 positions match TRBD1. This CDR3 has 16 residues. V was clipped by 3 bases and J by 0 bases; unmatched bases: 6. The germline gives CDR1 MNHNS, CDR2 SASEGT. DNA for the CDR3: TGTGCCAGCAGTGAGGCCGGGACAGGGCTCTCCTACGAGCAGTACTTC. Translating gives CASSEAGTGLSYEQYF.

The CDR3 here is CASSADSDNQPQHF. The CDR3, as DNA: TGTGCCAGCAGTGCAGACAGCGACAATCAGCCCCAGCATTTT. The chain employs TRBV6-2 or TRBV6-3 and TRBJ1-5; perhaps TRBD1 as D (5 bases). The CDR3 loop spans 14 amino acids. CDR1 and CDR2 (germline): MNHEY, SVGEGT. Trimming pared 5 bases from V and 3 bases from J, leaving 11 bases between.

This clone appeared a few times. The V and J genes are TRBV5-4 and TRBJ2-1; D is perhaps TRBD2 (5 bases). Germline CDR1 SGHNT, CDR2 YYREEE (reference sequence). Trimming removed 4 bases at V and 6 bases at J, with 17 bases between. This CDR3 region has 15 residues. The CDR3 here is CASSPDFSTINEQFF. CDR3 bases: TGTGCCAGCAGCCCGGACTTTTCTACGATCAATGAGCAGTTCTTC. Complete variable domain (other parts from reference TRBV5-4 and TRBJ2-1): ETGVTQSPTHLIKTRGQQVTLRCSSQSGHNTVSWYQQALGQGPQFIFQYYREEENGRGNFPPRFSGLQFPNYSSELNVNALELDDSALYLCASSPDFSTINEQFFGPGTRLTVL.

Regarding this clone: The sample has other DNA sequences that encode this CDR3 too. This rearrangement joins TRBV12-3 or TRBV12-4 to TRBJ1-2; D is undetermined. This CDR3 contains 12 residues. The V and J ends lost 3 bases and 4 bases respectively, with 6 bases between them. As DNA, the CDR3 is TGTGCCAGCAGTTTGGGCAGCTATGGCTACACCTTC. Its translation is CASSLGSYGYTF.

V usage is TRBV11-2 and J usage is TRBJ1-1, with TRBD1 as a possible D gene (5 bases). This CDR3 has 15 residues. Trimming shortened V by 3 bases and J by 1 base, and 12 bases separated the two germline ends. Germline-derived CDR1 and CDR2 are SGHAT and FQNNGV. CDR3: CASSFVQAPNTEAFF. Written as DNA, the CDR3 is TGTGCCAGCAGCTTCGTACAGGCTCCGAACACTGAAGCTTTCTTT.

The sample holds one count of this clone. The rearrangement links TRBV5-8 to TRBJ1-4, with D possibly TRBD1 on 5 matching bases. V lost 0 bases and J 8 bases, leaving 17 bases between the germline ends. The CDR3 is 16 amino acids. Germline V gives CDR1 SGHTS, CDR2 YDEGEE. The CDR3 protein is CASSLGSGTRGEKLFF. The CDR3 DNA follows: TGTGCCAGCAGCTTGGGTAGTGGGACGCGGGGAGAAAAACTGTTTTTT.

V and J are TRBV11-2 and TRBJ2-3; 12 bases align to TRBD2. CDR1 and CDR2 (germline): SGHAT, FQNNGV. The CDR3 extends over 20 amino acids. V lost 0 bases and J lost 5; bases outside the gene matches: 15. CDR3 sequence reads: CASSLDRPLAGGSVGDTQYF. As DNA, the CDR3 is TGTGCCAGCAGCTTAGATCGACCTCTAGCGGGGGGGAGTGTAGGAGATACGCAGTATTTT.

A few counts support this clone. The rearrangement uses TRBV6-5 and TRBJ2-5, with 8 bases lining up with TRBD1. V dropped 10 bases and J dropped 3; count of bases not matched to a gene: 13. This CDR3 has 15 residues. Germline values: CDR1 MNHEY, CDR2 SVGAGI. DNA of the CDR3: TGTGCCATGCGCCGCCCGGGACAGGCTAAAGAGACCCAGTACTTC. It specifies CAMRRPGQAKETQYF.

For the CDR3, the DNA is TGTGCCAGCAGCTTAGTGGTCAGTTCCTACGAGCAGTACTTC. Translation: CASSLVVSSYEQYF. V usage is TRBV7-8 and J usage is TRBJ2-7, with D unclear. The CDR3 covers 14 residues. CDR1 is SGHVS, CDR2 FQNEAQ, per germline. Trimming took 1 base from V and 1 from J, leaving 8 bases between them.

This clone was detected only once. J is TRBJ2-7 and V is TRBV29-1; 10 bases fit TRBD1. This CDR3 spans 13 amino acids. Germline V gene data show CDR1 as SQVTM and CDR2 as ANQGSEA. V dropped 7 bases and J dropped 7; count of bases not matched to a gene: 10. The CDR3 region is CSDVGQGVIEQYF. The CDR3 nucleotides are TGCAGCGACGTCGGACAGGGGGTGATAGAGCAGTACTTC.

This chain uses TRBV27 with TRBJ1-1; 9 positions agree with TRBD1. Germline values: CDR1 MNHEY, CDR2 SMNVEV (reference sequence). V lost 5 bases to trimming and J lost 3 bases; unmatched junction nucleotides: 7. The CDR3 runs 15 residues. Here the CDR3 reads CASSPGTGLDTEAFF. The CDR3 DNA follows: TGTGCCAGCAGTCCCGGGACAGGGCTGGACACTGAAGCTTTCTTT.

V usage is TRBV7-2 and J usage is TRBJ2-1; 7 positions agree with TRBD1. Trimming cost V 5 bases and J 6 bases; bases outside gene matches: 1. Germline lookup yields CDR1 SGHTA and CDR2 FQGNSA. The CDR3 consists of 12 residues. The CDR3 loop reads CASSQGVNEQFF. Written as DNA, the CDR3 is TGTGCCAGCAGCCAGGGGGTCAATGAGCAGTTCTTC.

The chain is built from TRBV7-2 and TRBJ2-7; possible D gene TRBD1, 6 bases. Trimming removed 5 bases at V and 4 bases at J, with 15 bases between. The CDR3 is 14 amino acids. CDR1 SGHTA and CDR2 FQGNSA come from the germline V gene. The CDR3 reads CASSARRQGYEQYF. Here the CDR3 DNA reads TGTGCCAGCAGCGCCCGGCGCCAGGGGTACGAGCAGTACTTC.

The chain recombines TRBV4-2 with TRBJ1-1, with a tentative D call TRBD1 (5 bases). Trimming cost V 2 bases and J 7 bases, with 11 bases left between them. The CDR3 has 13 amino acids. The germline V gene has CDR1 LGHNA and CDR2 YNFKEQ. CDR3 DNA sequence: TGTGCCAGCAGCCAACCCCCGACAGTTGAAGCTTTCTTT. Translation: CASSQPPTVEAFF.

The V gene is TRBV19, the J gene TRBJ2-2, with TRBD2 as a possible D gene (6 bases). Germline CDR1 reads LNHDA; CDR2 reads SQIVND (reference sequence). V was shortened by 8 bases and J by 6 bases, with 16 bases between the two germline ends. The CDR3 covers 14 residues. The chain's CDR3 is CASGNGGLAGELFF. CDR3 in DNA: TGTGCCAGTGGGAACGGGGGTCTAGCCGGGGAGCTGTTTTTT.

This clone was seen a single time. The chain uses TRBV2 and TRBJ2-7, with D possibly matching TRBD2 (5 bases). With 9 bases removed from V and 0 bases from J, the gap between germline ends came to 15 bases. The germline V gene has CDR1 SNHLY and CDR2 FYNNEI. The CDR3 runs to 14 residues. This CDR3 is CASQDSPFSYEQYF. The CDR3 DNA sequence: TGTGCCAGTCAGGACTCCCCCTTCTCCTACGAGCAGTACTTC. The full variable domain, rest sourced from reference TRBV2 and TRBJ2-7, is EPEVTQTPSHQVTQMGQEVILRCVPISNHLYFYWYRQILGQKVEFLVSFYNNEISEKSEIFDDQFSVERPDGSNFTLKIRSTKLEDSAMYFCASQDSPFSYEQYFGPGTRLTVT.

In nucleotides, the CDR3 is TGTGCCAGCAGCCTAGGGACAGGGACGGGGGAGCAGTACTTC. Its translation is CASSLGTGTGEQYF. The chain links TRBV3-1 (or the pseudogene TRBV3-2) to TRBJ2-7, with TRBD1 identical over 9 bases. CDR1 LGHDT and CDR2 YNNKEL come from the germline V gene (reference sequence). This CDR3 is 14 amino acids long. Trimming took 4 bases from V and 7 from J; bases not matched to a gene: 8.

The CDR3 sequence: CASTIDTSTDTQYF. The CDR3 DNA reads as TGCGCCAGCACCATAGACACTAGCACAGATACGCAGTATTTT. The rearrangement joins TRBV4-1 to TRBJ2-3; D unresolved. With 7 bases removed from V and 0 bases from J, the gap between germline ends came to 11 bases. The CDR3 spans 14 residues. The germline CDR1 and CDR2 sequences are MGHRA and YSYEKL.

This clone has only one observation. The rearrangement links TRBV6-5 to TRBJ1-5, with D perhaps matching TRBD1 (5 bases). The germline V gene has CDR1 MNHEY and CDR2 SVGAGI. CDR3 size: 13 residues. V lost 6 bases to trimming and J lost 1 base, with 7 bases between them. CDR3 sequence (DNA): TGTGCCAGCAGCCCAGGGAGCAATCAGCCCCAGCATTTT. Protein: CASSPGSNQPQHF.

The V and J genes are TRBV18 and TRBJ1-1; 8 bases fit TRBD1. The J segment lost 1 base and the V segment lost 5 bases, leaving 0 bases of the junction unmatched. The CDR3 is 13 amino acids. In germline, CDR1 is KGHSH, CDR2 LQKENI. The CDR3 DNA reads TGTGCCAGCTCAACAGGGGGGAACACTGAAGCTTTCTTT. Residues: CASSTGGNTEAFF.

V gene TRBV24-1 combines with J gene TRBJ2-1; 9 positions match TRBD1. Trimming removed 5 bases from V and 7 bases from J; junction bases left unmatched: 8. In germline, CDR1 is KGHDR, CDR2 SFDVKD. The CDR3 sequence is 15 residues long. CDR3 sequence (DNA): TGTGCCACCAGTGGTGTCGGGACAGGGTGGAATGAGCAGTTCTTC. Translating gives CATSGVGTGWNEQFF.

This clone is a singleton in its sample. This rearrangement joins TRBV15 to TRBJ2-1; 8 nucleotides align to TRBD2. The germline gives CDR1 LNHNV, CDR2 YYDKDF (reference sequence). There are 15 residues in the CDR3. V trimming: 4 bases; J trimming: 7 bases; junction bases outside the gene matches: 9. The chain's CDR3 is CATSIDPGTRNEQFF. The CDR3 DNA is TGTGCCACCAGCATCGATCCCGGGACTAGAAATGAGCAGTTCTTC.